This T cell receptor (beta chain) is drawn from a study of T cell responses to AZD1222 COVID-19 vaccine. Profiled with immunoSEQ multiplex PCR; TCRdb holds only in-frame clones, not every one. The data contain approximately 130,000 clones, 80% to 90% of them singletons. Germline V gene data show CDR1 as SGHTA and CDR2 as FQGNSA. After removal of 2 bases from V and 3 bases from J, the junction contained 9 bases not matched to a gene. The CDR3 totals 18 residues. About this clone itself: Antigen unknown.

Study-level points and caveats: Clonal diversity was possibly underestimated, and white British individuals and females predominated among donors. At baseline, seropositivity was found in only 5 to 7 AZD1222 recipients. Spike-specific TCR breadth rose after two AZD1222 doses, and depth rose as well.

The receptor comes from an adult who received the AZD1222 COVID-19 vaccine. Sample: peripheral blood, taken 28 days after the second AZD1222 dose. This chain links TRBV7-2 with TRBJ2-7, with TRBD2 matching 14 bases. This CDR3 reads CASSLKGTGLAGVYEQYF. CDR3 DNA sequence: TGTGCCAGCAGCTTAAAAGGGACGGGACTAGCGGGAGTCTACGAGCAGTACTTC. The whole variable domain, filled in from reference TRBV7-2 and TRBJ2-7, reads GAGVSQSPSNKVTEKGKDVELRCDPISGHTALYWYRQSLGQGLEFLIYFQGNSAPDKSGLPSDRFSAERTGGSVSTLTIQRTQQEDSAVYLCASSLKGTGLAGVYEQYFGPGTRLTVT.